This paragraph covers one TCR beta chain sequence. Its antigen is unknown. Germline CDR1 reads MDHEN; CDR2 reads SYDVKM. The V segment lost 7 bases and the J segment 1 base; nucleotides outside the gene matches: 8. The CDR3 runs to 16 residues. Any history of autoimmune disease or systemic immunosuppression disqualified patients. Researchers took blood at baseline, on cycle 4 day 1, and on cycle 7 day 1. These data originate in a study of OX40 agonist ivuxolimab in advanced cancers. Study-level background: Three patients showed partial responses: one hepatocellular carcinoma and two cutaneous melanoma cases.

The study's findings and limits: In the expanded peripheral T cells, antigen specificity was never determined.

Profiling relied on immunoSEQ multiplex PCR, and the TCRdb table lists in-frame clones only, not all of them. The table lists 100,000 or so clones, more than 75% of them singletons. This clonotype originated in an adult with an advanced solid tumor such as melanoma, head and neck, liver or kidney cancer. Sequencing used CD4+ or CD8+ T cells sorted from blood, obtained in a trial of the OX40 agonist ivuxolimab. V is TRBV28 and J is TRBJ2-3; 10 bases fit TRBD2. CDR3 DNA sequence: TGTGCCAGCAAACGGCGGCTAGCGGGGGGCACAGATACGCAGTATTTT. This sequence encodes CASKRRLAGGTDTQYF.